Listed here are 5 T cell receptor beta chains from one sample, sequenced in a study of PD-1 blockade in classical Hodgkin lymphoma (dated by TCRdb to about 2020). The library was produced with the immunoSEQ multiplex PCR assay. In its TCRdb copy, this immuneACCESS table keeps in-frame sequences only and misses some clones. Where compared with another copy, unresolved V genes explain less than half of these, and the others have no known cause. This sample comprises roughly 61,000 clones, around 93% of them detected only once. Of the sample, roughly 10% falls within the top ten clones. This specimen's time point label, per the study, means: cycle 2 day 1 (C2D1) of nivolumab. Every trial patient had relapsed following autologous stem cell transplantation, and prior brentuximab vedotin exposure was what differed among cohorts A, B and C. The sample consisted of peripheral blood mononuclear cells (PBMCs), taken before the second cycle of nivolumab. Receptors were obtained from a human donor with classical Hodgkin lymphoma.

The V gene is TRBV28, the J gene TRBJ2-5; 7 bases map to TRBD1. Trimming took 5 bases from V and 2 from J; bases not matched to a gene: 11. Germline CDR1 MDHEN, CDR2 SYDVKM. This CDR3 region has 16 residues. In DNA, the CDR3 is TGTGCCAGCAGTGACACACTGACAGGGCTACAAGAGACCCAGTACTTC. This sequence encodes CASSDTLTGLQETQYF.

The chain uses TRBV2 and TRBJ1-1; the D is unclear. The CDR3 totals 11 residues. The germline V gene has CDR1 SNHLY and CDR2 FYNNEI. V gave up 8 bases and J gave up 8 bases, with 12 bases separating them. As DNA, the CDR3 is TGTGCCAGCCCCGGCCAGGTCGAAGCTTTCTTT. Its protein is CASPGQVEAFF.

This rearrangement joins TRBV4-3 to TRBJ2-7; D not certain. CDR3 length: 15 residues. Looked up from germline, CDR1 is LGHNA and CDR2 is YSLEER. V dropped 0 bases and J dropped 4 bases, with 13 bases sitting between them. The CDR3 DNA sequence: TGCGCCAGCAGCCAAGATTTGACTGCTGGGTACGAGCAGTACTTC. Residues: CASSQDLTAGYEQYF.

The CDR3 coding sequence is TGTGCCAGCAAGCGCGGGACTATGGCCGGGGAGCTGTTTTTT. Protein product: CASKRGTMAGELFF. V is TRBV2 and J is TRBJ2-2; 7 nucleotides line up with TRBD2. From germline, CDR1 is SNHLY and CDR2 FYNNEI. Losses at the gene ends were 7 bases for V and 6 bases for J; bases not matched to a gene: 8. CDR3 length equals 14 residues.

In its sample, this clone was seen once. In DNA, the CDR3 is TGTGCCAGTAGTTCTCCCACTGGGGCCAACGTCCTGACTTTC. Its translation is CASSSPTGANVLTF. The chain has TRBV19 and TRBJ2-6; D not resolved. The CDR3 is made up of 14 amino acids. Germline V gene data show CDR1 as LNHDA and CDR2 as SQIVND (reference sequence). Trimming shortened V by 5 bases and J by 2 bases, and 7 bases separated the two germline ends.